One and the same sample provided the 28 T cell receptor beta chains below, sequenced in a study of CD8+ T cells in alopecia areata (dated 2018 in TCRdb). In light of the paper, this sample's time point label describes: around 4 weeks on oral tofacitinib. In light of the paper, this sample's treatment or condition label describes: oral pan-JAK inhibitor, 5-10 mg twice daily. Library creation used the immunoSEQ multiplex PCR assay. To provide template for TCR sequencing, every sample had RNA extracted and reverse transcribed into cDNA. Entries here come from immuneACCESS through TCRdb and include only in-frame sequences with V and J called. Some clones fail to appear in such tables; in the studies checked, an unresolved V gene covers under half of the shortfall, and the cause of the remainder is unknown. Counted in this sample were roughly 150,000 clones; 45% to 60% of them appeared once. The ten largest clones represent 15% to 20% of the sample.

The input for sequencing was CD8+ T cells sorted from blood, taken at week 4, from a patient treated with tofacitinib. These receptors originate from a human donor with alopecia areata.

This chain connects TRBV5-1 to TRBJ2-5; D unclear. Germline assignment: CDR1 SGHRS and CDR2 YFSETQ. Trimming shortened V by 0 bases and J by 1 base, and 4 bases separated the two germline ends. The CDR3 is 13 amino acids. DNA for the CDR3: TGCGCCAGCAGCTTGGTGCCCCAAGAGACCCAGTACTTC. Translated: CASSLVPQETQYF.

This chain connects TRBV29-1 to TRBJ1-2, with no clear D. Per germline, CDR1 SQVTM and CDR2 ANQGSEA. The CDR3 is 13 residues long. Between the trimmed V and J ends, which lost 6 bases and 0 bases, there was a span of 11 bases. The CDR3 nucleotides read TGCAGCGTACTTCCCTCATCTAACTATGGCTACACCTTC. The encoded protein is CSVLPSSNYGYTF.

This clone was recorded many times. CDR3 loop: CASSVGEGGIYEQYF. The CDR3 DNA is TGTGCCAGCAGCGTAGGGGAGGGCGGTATCTACGAGCAGTACTTC. The chain recombines TRBV9 with TRBJ2-7, with TRBD2 matching 7 bases. V lost 0 bases, J lost 3 bases, and 6 bases stayed unmatched. This CDR3 is 15 amino acids long. The germline V gene encodes CDR1 SGDLS and CDR2 YYNGEE.

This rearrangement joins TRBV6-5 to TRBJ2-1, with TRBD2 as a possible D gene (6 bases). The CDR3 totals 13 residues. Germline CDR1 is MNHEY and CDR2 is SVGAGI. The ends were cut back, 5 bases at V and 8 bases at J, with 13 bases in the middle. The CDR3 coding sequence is TGTGCCAGCAGTCCGGAGGGGATCCATGAGCAGTTCTTC. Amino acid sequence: CASSPEGIHEQFF.

CDR3 sequence reads: CASSLGHANYGYTF. DNA of the CDR3: TGTGCCAGCAGCTTGGGTCACGCAAACTATGGCTACACCTTC. The rearrangement uses TRBV5-4 and TRBJ1-2, with D hard to call. Trimming cost V 0 bases and J 2 bases, with 8 bases left between them. Germline V CDR1 and CDR2: SGHNT, YYREEE (reference sequence). This CDR3 has 14 residues.

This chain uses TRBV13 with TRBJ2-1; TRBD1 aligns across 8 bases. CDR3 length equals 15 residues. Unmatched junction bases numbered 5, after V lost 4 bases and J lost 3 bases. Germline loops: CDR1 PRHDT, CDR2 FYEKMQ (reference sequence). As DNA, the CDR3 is TGTGCCAGCAGCTCGGACAGGGACCTCTACAATGAGCAGTTCTTC. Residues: CASSSDRDLYNEQFF.

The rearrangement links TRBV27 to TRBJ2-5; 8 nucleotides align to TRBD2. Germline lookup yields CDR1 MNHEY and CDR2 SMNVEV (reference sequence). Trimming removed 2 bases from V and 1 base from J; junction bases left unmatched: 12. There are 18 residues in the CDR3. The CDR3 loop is CASSLEGFGGGPQETQYF. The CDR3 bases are TGTGCCAGCAGTTTAGAGGGGTTTGGCGGGGGGCCCCAAGAGACCCAGTACTTC.

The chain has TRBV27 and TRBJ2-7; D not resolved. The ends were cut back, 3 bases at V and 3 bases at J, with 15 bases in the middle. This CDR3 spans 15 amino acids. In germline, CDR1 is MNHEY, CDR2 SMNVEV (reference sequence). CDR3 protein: CASSLRYQTNYEQYF. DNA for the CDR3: TGTGCCAGCAGTTTGCGATACCAAACCAACTACGAGCAGTACTTC.

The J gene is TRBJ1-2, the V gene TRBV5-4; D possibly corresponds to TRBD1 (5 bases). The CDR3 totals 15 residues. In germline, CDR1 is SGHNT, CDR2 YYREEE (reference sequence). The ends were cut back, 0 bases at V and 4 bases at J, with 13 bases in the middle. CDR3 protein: CASSLEPGDVYGYTF. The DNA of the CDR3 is TGTGCCAGCAGCTTGGAGCCTGGGGACGTCTATGGCTACACCTTC.

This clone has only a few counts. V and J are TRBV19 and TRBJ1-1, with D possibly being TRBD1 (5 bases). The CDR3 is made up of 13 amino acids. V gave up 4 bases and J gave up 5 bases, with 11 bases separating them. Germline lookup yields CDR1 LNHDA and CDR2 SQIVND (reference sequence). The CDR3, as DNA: TGTGCCAGTAGTAGAGGCGAGGGGACTGAAGCTTTCTTT. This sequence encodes CASSRGEGTEAFF.

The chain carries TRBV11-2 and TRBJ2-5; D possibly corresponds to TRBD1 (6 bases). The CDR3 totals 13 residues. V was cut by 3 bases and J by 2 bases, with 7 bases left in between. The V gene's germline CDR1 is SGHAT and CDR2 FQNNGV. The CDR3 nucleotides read TGTGCCAGCAGCTTCGACAGGCAAGAGACCCAGTACTTC. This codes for CASSFDRQETQYF.

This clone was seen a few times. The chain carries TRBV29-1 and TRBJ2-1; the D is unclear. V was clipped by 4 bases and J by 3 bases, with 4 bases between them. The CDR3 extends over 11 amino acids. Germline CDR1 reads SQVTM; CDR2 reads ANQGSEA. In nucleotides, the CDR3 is TGCAGCGTTGTATACTACAATGAGCAGTTCTTC. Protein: CSVVYYNEQFF.

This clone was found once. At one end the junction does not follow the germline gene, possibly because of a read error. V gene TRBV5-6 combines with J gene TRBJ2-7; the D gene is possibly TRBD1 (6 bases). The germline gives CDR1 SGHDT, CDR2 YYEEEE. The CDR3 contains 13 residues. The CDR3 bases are TGTGCCAGCAGCTTGGAGCTATCGGGTCAGGGGCACTTC. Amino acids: CASSLELSGQGHF.

CDR3 sequence: CAWTEPGAEAFF. The CDR3 nucleotides read TGTGCCTGGACCGAACCCGGAGCTGAAGCTTTCTTT. J is TRBJ1-1 and V is TRBV30; the D is unclear. Trimming removed 4 bases from V and 6 bases from J, with 12 bases in between. CDR3 length: 12 residues. Germline V lookup: CDR1 GTSNPN, CDR2 SVGIG (reference sequence).

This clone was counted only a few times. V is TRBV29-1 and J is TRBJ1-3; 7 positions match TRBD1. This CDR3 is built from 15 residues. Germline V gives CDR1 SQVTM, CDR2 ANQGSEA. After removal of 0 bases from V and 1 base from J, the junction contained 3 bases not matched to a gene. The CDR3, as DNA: TGCAGCGTTGAAGATGACAGGGCTTCTGGAAACACCATATATTTT. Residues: CSVEDDRASGNTIYF.

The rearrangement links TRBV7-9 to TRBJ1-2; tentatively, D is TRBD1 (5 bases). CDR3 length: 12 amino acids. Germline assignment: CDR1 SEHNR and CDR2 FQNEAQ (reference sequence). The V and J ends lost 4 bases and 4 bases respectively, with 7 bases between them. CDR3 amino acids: CASSYDSYGYTF. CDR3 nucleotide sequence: TGTGCCAGCAGCTACGACAGCTATGGCTACACCTTC.

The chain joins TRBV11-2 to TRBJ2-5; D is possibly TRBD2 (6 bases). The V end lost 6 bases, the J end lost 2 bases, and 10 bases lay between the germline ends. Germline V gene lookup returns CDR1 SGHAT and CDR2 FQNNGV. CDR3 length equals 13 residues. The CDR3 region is CASRPGLQETQYF. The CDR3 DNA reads TGTGCCAGCAGACCGGGACTGCAAGAGACCCAGTACTTC.

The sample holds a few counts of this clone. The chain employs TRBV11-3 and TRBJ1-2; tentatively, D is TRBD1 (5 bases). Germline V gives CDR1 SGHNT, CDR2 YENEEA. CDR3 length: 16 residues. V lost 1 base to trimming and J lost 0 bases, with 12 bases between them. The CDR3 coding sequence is TGTGCCAGCAGCTTAGCGGGGGTCCAGGCTAACTATGGCTACACCTTC. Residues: CASSLAGVQANYGYTF.

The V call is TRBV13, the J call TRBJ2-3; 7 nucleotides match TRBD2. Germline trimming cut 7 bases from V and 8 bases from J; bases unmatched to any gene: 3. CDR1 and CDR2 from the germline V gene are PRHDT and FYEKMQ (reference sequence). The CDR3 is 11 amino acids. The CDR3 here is CASTPGGTQYF. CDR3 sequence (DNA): TGTGCCAGCACCCCGGGGGGTACGCAGTATTTT. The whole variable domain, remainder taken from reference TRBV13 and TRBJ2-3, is AAGVIQSPRHLIKEKRETATLKCYPIPRHDTVYWYQQGPGQDPQFLISFYEKMQSDKGSIPDRFSAQQFSDYHSELNMSSLELGDSALYFCASTPGGTQYFGPGTRLTVL.

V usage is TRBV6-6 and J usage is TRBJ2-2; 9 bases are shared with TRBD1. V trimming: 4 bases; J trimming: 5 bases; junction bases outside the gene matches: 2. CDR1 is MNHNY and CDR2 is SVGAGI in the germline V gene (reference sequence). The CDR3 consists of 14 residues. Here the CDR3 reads CASSWGQGTGELFF. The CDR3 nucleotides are TGTGCCAGCAGTTGGGGACAGGGAACCGGGGAGCTGTTTTTT.

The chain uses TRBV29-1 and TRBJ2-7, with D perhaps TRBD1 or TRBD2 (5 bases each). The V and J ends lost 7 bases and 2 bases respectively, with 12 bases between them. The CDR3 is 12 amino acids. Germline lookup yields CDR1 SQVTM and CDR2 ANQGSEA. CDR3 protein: CSAAGTPYEQYF. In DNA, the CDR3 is TGCAGCGCCGCCGGGACCCCCTACGAGCAGTACTTC.

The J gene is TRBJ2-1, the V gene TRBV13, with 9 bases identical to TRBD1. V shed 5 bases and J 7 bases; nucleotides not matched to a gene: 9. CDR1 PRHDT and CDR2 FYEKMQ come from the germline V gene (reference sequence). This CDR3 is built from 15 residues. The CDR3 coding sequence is TGTGCCAGCAGCGAGTCGGGACAGGGTAGGAATGAGCAGTTCTTC. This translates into CASSESGQGRNEQFF.

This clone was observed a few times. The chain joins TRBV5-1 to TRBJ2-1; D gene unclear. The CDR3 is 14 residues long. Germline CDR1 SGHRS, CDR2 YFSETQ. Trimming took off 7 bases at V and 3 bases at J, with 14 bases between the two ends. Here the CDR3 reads CASGPSGFYNEQFF. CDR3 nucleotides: TGCGCCAGCGGCCCAAGTGGGTTCTACAATGAGCAGTTCTTC.

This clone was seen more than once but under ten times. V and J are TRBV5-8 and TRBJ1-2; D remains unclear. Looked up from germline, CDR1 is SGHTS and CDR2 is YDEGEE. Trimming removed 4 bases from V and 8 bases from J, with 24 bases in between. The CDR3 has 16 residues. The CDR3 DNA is TGTGCCAGCAGCGATGGAACGGGCCACCCGGCCAACGGCTACACCTTC. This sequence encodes CASSDGTGHPANGYTF.

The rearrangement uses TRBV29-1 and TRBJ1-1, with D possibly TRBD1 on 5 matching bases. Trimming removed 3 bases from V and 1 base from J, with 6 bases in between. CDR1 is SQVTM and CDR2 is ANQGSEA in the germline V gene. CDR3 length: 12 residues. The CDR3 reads CSVDGGNTEAFF. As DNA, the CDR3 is TGCAGCGTTGACGGGGGGAACACTGAAGCTTTCTTT.

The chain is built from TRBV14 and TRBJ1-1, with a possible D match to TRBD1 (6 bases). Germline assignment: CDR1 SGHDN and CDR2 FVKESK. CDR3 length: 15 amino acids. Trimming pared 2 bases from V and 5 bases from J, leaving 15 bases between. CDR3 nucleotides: TGTGCCAGCAGCCAACGGGAGGGGGGGTTGACTGAAGCTTTCTTT. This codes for CASSQREGGLTEAFF.

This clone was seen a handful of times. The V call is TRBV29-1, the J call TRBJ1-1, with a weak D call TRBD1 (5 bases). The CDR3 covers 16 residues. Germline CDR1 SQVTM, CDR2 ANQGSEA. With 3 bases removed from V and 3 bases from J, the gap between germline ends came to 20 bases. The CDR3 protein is CSVEWDLMNGDTEAFF. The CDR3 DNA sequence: TGCAGCGTTGAGTGGGACCTAATGAATGGGGACACTGAAGCTTTCTTT.

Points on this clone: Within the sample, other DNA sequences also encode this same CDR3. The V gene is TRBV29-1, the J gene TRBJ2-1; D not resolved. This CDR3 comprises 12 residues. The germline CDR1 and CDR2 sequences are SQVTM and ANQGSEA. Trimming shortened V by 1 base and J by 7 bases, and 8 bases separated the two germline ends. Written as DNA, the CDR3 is TGCAGCGTTGAAGGCCGGCTGAATGAGCAGTTCTTC. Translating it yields CSVEGRLNEQFF.